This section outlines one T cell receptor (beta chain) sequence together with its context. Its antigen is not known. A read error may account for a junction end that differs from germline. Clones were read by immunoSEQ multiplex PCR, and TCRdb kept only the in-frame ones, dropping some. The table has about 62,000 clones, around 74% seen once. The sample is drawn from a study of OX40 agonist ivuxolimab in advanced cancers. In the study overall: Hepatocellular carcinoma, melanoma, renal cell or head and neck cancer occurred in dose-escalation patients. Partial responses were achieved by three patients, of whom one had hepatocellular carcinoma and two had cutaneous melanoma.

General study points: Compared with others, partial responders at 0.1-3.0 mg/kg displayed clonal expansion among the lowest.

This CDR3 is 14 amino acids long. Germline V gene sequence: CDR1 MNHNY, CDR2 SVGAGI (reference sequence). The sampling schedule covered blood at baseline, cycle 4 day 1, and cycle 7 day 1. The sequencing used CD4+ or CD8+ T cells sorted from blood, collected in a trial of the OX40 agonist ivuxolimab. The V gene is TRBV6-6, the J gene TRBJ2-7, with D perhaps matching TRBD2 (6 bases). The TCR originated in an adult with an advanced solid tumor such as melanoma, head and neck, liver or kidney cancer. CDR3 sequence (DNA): TGTGCCAGCAGTTCGAGAACTAGCTCCCACGAGCAGTACTTC. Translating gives CASSSRTSSHEQYF.